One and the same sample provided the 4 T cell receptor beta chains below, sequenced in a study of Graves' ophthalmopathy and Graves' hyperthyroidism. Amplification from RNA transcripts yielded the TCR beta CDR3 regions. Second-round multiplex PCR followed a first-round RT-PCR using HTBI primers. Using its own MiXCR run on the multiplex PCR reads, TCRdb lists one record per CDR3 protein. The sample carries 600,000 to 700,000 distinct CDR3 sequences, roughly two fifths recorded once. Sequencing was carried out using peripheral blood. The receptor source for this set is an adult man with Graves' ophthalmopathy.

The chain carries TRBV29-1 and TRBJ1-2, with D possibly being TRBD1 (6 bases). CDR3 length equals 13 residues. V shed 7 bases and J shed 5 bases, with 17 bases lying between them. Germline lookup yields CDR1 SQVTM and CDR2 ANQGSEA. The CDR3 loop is CSAQQGRGYGYTF. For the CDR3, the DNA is TGCAGCGCTCAACAGGGACGTGGTTATGGCTACACCTTC.

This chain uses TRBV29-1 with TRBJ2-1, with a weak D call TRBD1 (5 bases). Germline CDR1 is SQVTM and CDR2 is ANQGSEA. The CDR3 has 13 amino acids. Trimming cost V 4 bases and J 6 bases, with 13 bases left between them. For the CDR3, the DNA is TGCAGCGTTGCAGGGCGCCTGCTCAATGAGCAGTTCTTC. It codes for CSVAGRLLNEQFF.

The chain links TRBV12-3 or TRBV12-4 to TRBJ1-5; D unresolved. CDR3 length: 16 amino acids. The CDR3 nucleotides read TGTGCTAGTGGTTTAGGAAGAATGGATAGCAATCAGCCCCAGCATTTT. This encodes CASGLGRMDSNQPQHF.

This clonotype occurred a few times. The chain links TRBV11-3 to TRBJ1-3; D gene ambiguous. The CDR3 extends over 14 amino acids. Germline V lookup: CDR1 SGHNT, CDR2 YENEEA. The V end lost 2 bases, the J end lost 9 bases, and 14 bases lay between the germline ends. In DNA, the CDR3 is TGTGCCAGCAGCTTAAGAAGACACTGGGGCACCATATATTTT. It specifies CASSLRRHWGTIYF. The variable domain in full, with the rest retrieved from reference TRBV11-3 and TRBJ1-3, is EAGVVQSPRYKIIEKKQPVAFWCNPISGHNTLYWYLQNLGQGPELLIRYENEEAVDDSQLPKDRFSAERLKGVDSTLKIQPAELGDSAVYLCASSLRRHWGTIYFGEGSWLTVV.